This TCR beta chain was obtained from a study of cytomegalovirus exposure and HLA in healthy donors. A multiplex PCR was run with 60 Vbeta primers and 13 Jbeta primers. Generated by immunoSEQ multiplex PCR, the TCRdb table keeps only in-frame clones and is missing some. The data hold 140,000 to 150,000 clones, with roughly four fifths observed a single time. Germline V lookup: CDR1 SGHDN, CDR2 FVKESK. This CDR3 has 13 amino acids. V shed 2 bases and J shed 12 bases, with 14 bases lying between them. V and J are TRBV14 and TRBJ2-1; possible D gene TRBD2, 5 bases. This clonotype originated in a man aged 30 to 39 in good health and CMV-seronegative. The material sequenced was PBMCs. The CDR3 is CASSQYSTGGQFF. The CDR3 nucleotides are TGTGCCAGCAGCCAATATTCGACTGGAGGGCAGTTCTTC.